This T cell receptor (beta chain) was recovered during a study of human T cells and chemical hapten exposure. A single record per CDR3 protein comes from TCRdb applying MiXCR to the RACE reads. Here the sample spans 95,000 to 150,000 distinct CDR3 sequences, about 13% being singletons. The CDR3 has 14 amino acids. The V end was cut by 2 bases, the J end by 6 bases, with 11 bases between. Per germline, CDR1 SGHTA and CDR2 FQGNSA. The time point: pre-sensitization, week 0. Stated treatment: therapeutic diphenylcyclopropenone sensitization with weekly scalp DPC. V gene TRBV7-2 combines with J gene TRBJ1-3; D is ambiguous. The receptor comes from a woman aged 18-29 years with alopecia areata. Some clones in this sample may be carry-over from other donors' samples. Here the sequenced sample was whole blood, taken in connection with sensitization to the hapten diphenylcyclopropenone (DPC). CDR3 amino acids: CASSLSQVANTIYF. Here the CDR3 DNA reads TGTGCCAGCAGCTTAAGTCAGGTGGCAAACACCATATATTTT.